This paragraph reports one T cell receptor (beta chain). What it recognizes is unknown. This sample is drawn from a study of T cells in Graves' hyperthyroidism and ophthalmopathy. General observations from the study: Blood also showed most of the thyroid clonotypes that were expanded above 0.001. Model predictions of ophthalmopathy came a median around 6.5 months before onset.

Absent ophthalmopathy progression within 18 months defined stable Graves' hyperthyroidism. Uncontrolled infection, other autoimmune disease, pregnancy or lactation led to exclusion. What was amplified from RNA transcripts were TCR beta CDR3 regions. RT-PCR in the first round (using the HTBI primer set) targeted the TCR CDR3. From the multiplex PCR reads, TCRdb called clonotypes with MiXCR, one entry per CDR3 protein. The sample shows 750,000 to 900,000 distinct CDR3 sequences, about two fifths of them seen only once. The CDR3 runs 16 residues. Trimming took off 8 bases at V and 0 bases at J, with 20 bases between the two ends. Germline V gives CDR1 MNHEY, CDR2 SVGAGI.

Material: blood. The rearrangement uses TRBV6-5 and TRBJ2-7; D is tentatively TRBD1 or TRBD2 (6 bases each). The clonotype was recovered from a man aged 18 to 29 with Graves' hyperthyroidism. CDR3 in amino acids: CASAGTEGVSSYEQYF. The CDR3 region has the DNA TGTGCCAGCGCCGGGACGGAGGGGGTAAGCTCCTACGAGCAGTACTTC.